The 25 T cell receptor beta chains listed next were all sequenced from one sample in a study of vaccination and CD4 T cells after COVID-19. These receptors have no known antigen. As to treatment: approximately 9-day PBMC culture with coronavirus spike peptide pools or control peptides (ViraFEST assay). Sequencing of DNA taken from cultured CD4+ T cells relied on the Oncomine TCR Beta short-read assay. TCRdb analysed the PCR reads with MiXCR anew, one entry per CDR3 protein. The data hold roughly 20,000 distinct CDR3 sequences, with approximately 42% observed a single time. The input for sequencing was CD4+ T cells from blood, cultured in vitro, taken before SARS-CoV-2 vaccination. The source of these receptors is a human donor who received a COVID-19 vaccine.

Only a few counts were recorded for this clonotype. CDR3 amino acids: CASSDSFRGAEAFF. The CDR3 bases are TGTGCCAGCAGCGACTCCTTCAGGGGGGCTGAAGCTTTCTTT. The chain employs TRBV6-1 and TRBJ1-1, with 7 bases that match TRBD1. Trimming at V came to 6 bases and at J to 6 bases, leaving 10 bases not matched to a gene. Germline V gives CDR1 MNHNS, CDR2 SASEGT. The CDR3 covers 14 residues.

This clonotype was observed a handful of times. The CDR3 is CSARDELAGSDTQYF. CDR3 coding DNA: TGCAGTGCTAGAGATGAACTAGCGGGTTCAGATACGCAGTATTTT. This chain connects TRBV20-1 to TRBJ2-3; 9 bases match TRBD2. Germline assignment: CDR1 DFQATT and CDR2 SNEGSKA (reference sequence). This CDR3 has 15 amino acids. The V gene end was trimmed by 0 bases and the J gene end by 4 bases; junction bases not matched to a gene: 5.

The chain is built from TRBV24-1 and TRBJ2-1; D unclear. Germline values: CDR1 KGHDR, CDR2 SFDVKD. Trimming stripped 2 bases from V and 3 bases from J, with 13 bases between. The CDR3 covers 16 residues. The CDR3 sequence: CATSDSDPGLYNEQFF. The CDR3 DNA reads as TGTGCCACCAGTGATTCGGATCCAGGTCTCTACAATGAGCAGTTCTTC.

V usage is TRBV7-9 and J usage is TRBJ2-5; 11 positions agree with TRBD2. V shed 4 bases and J 5 bases; nucleotides not matched to a gene: 6. In germline, CDR1 is SEHNR, CDR2 FQNEAQ (reference sequence). The CDR3 spans 15 residues. Written as DNA, the CDR3 is TGTGCCAGCAGCTCCGGACTAGCGGGTGGGGAGACCCAGTACTTC. Protein: CASSSGLAGGETQYF.

The chain recombines TRBV21-1 with TRBJ1-3; TRBD1 is the table's D call and was not checked against the DNA. TRBV21-1 represents a pseudogene. The CDR3 is made up of 13 amino acids. CDR3 DNA sequence: TGTGCCAGCTTAACAGGGTCTGGAAACACCATATATTTT. Translating it yields CASLTGSGNTIYF.

CDR3 in DNA: TGCGCCAGTAGAGAACTAGCGGGGATAGCCAAAAACATTCAGTACTTC. Protein product: CASRELAGIAKNIQYF. The rearrangement uses TRBV10-2 and TRBJ2-4; TRBD2 aligns across 10 bases. Germline lookup yields CDR1 WSHSY and CDR2 SAAADI. After removal of 9 bases from V and 0 bases from J, the junction contained 8 bases not matched to a gene. The CDR3 totals 16 residues.

The chain combines TRBV25-1 with TRBJ2-1; 9 bases are shared with TRBD1. Losses at the gene ends were 7 bases for V and 5 bases for J; bases not matched to a gene: 9. The length of the CDR3 is 15 residues. Germline values: CDR1 MGHDK, CDR2 SYGVNS. The CDR3: CASIIGGQGNNEQFF. As DNA, the CDR3 is TGTGCCAGCATCATAGGGGGACAGGGCAACAATGAGCAGTTCTTC.

In DNA, the CDR3 is TGTGCCAGCAGCTCGATCTCTGGGGCCAACGTCCTGACTTTC. It encodes CASSSISGANVLTF. V and J are TRBV11-2 and TRBJ2-6, with D unresolved. The length of the CDR3 is 14 residues. V lost 4 bases and J lost 0, with 4 bases in between. The germline gives CDR1 SGHAT, CDR2 FQNNGV.

There are a few counts of this clonotype. The chain recombines TRBV19 with TRBJ2-3; TRBD2 matches 12 bases. This CDR3 spans 18 amino acids. The germline gives CDR1 LNHDA, CDR2 SQIVND (reference sequence). Losses at the gene ends were 6 bases for V and 0 bases for J; bases not matched to a gene: 10. CDR3 nucleotide sequence: TGTGCCAGTAGGGCTACTAGGGGACTAGCGGGTAGCACAGATACGCAGTATTTT. Protein: CASRATRGLAGSTDTQYF.

This clonotype has a handful of counts. The chain combines TRBV30 with TRBJ1-1, with D uncertain. V lost 6 bases to trimming and J lost 4 bases, with 12 bases between them. Germline CDR1 and CDR2: GTSNPN and SVGIG (reference sequence). The CDR3 totals 12 residues. The CDR3 loop is CACEDPSTEAFF. Here the CDR3 DNA reads TGTGCCTGTGAGGACCCCAGCACTGAAGCTTTCTTT.

Comment on this clonotype: Germline is not matched at one junction end, which may reflect a read error. The chain links TRBV15 to TRBJ2-5; 7 positions match TRBD1. The CDR3 has 12 amino acids. CDR1 is LNHNV, CDR2 YYDKDF, per germline (reference sequence). The CDR3 bases are TGTGTCACCAACAGGGGCGGGGAGACCCAGTACTTC. It is translated as CVTNRGGETQYF.

This clonotype occurred a few times. The chain employs TRBV10-3 and TRBJ2-2; 12 bases agree with TRBD2. The germline V gene has CDR1 ENHRY and CDR2 SYGVKD. This CDR3 contains 17 residues. The V and J ends lost 7 bases and 5 bases, in that order; junction bases with no gene match: 11. In nucleotides, the CDR3 is TGTGCCATCAAACCTAGCGGGGGGGCGAGGAGTACCGGGGAGCTGTTTTTT. The encoded protein is CAIKPSGGARSTGELFF.

This clonotype was detected once. The chain recombines TRBV11-2 with TRBJ1-6; the match to TRBD1 covers 7 bases. Germline V CDR1 and CDR2: SGHAT, FQNNGV. The CDR3 is 15 residues long. The J segment lost 7 bases and the V segment lost 3 bases, leaving 6 bases of the junction unmatched. CDR3 residues: CASSFRQGGNSPLHF. In DNA, the CDR3 is TGTGCCAGCAGCTTCCGACAGGGAGGGAATTCACCCCTCCACTTT.

The chain is built from TRBV5-5 and TRBJ2-2; 10 positions match TRBD1. The CDR3 length is 19 residues. Losses at the gene ends were 1 base for V and 4 bases for J; bases not matched to a gene: 13. In germline, CDR1 is SGHKS, CDR2 YYEKEE (reference sequence). CDR3 in DNA: TGTGCCAGCAGCTTGACCCCGGGACAGGGGCAAGGGAGCACCGGGGAGCTGTTTTTT. Translated: CASSLTPGQGQGSTGELFF.

This clonotype was counted between two and nine times. The CDR3: CASSSGLGETQYF. The CDR3 coding sequence is TGTGCCAGCAGCTCGGGACTGGGGGAGACCCAGTACTTC. V and J are TRBV7-6 and TRBJ2-5; perhaps TRBD2 as D (6 bases). The CDR3 runs to 13 residues. Trimming took 4 bases from V and 5 from J, leaving 11 bases between them. The germline V gene encodes CDR1 SGHVS and CDR2 FNYEAQ.

V usage is TRBV20-1 and J usage is TRBJ1-5, with no clear D. Trimming removed 0 bases from V and 3 bases from J, with 12 bases in between. This CDR3 is 15 amino acids long. The germline V gene has CDR1 DFQATT and CDR2 SNEGSKA (reference sequence). This CDR3 is CSARDKPEPNQPQHF. CDR3 coding DNA: TGCAGTGCTAGAGATAAACCGGAACCCAATCAGCCCCAGCATTTT.

V and J are TRBV7-3 and TRBJ1-2; 11 positions agree with TRBD1. The CDR3 runs 15 residues. V lost 5 bases, J lost 5 bases, and 7 bases stayed unmatched. CDR1 is SGHTA and CDR2 is FQGTGA in the germline V gene. CDR3 nucleotides: TGTGCCAGCAGCCGAGGGACAGGGGGTGAATATGGCTACACCTTC. Its translation: CASSRGTGGEYGYTF.

This clonotype was observed a few times. The chain joins TRBV7-9 to TRBJ1-6; D gene uncertain. Germline V gives CDR1 SEHNR, CDR2 FQNEAQ (reference sequence). This CDR3 spans 13 amino acids. Deletions cut 3 bases from V and 7 bases from J, with 7 bases between. The chain's CDR3 is CASSFMWNSPLHF. The CDR3 bases are TGTGCCAGCAGCTTCATGTGGAATTCACCCCTCCACTTT.

The chain employs TRBV20-1 and TRBJ1-1; TRBD1 agrees at 7 bases. The CDR3 extends over 12 amino acids. Germline trimming cut 3 bases from V and 11 bases from J; bases unmatched to any gene: 9. CDR1 and CDR2 from the germline V gene are DFQATT and SNEGSKA (reference sequence). This chain's CDR3 is CSASPGGRGAFF. The CDR3 DNA sequence: TGCAGTGCTAGTCCAGGGGGAAGAGGGGCTTTCTTT.

The V call is TRBV12-5, the J call TRBJ1-5; 9 bases agree with TRBD1. Germline assignment: CDR1 LGHNT and CDR2 FRNRAP. The CDR3 loop spans 17 amino acids. Trimming cost V 2 bases and J 4 bases; bases outside gene matches: 9. The CDR3 sequence is CASGLSLGTGKNQPQHF. CDR3 DNA sequence: TGTGCTAGTGGTTTGTCTCTCGGGACAGGGAAAAATCAGCCCCAGCATTTT.

The sample holds one count of this clonotype. The rearrangement uses TRBV24-1 and TRBJ2-2; D is uncertain. The CDR3 is made up of 14 amino acids. V was pared by 3 bases and J by 7 bases, with 11 bases between. The V gene's germline CDR1 is KGHDR and CDR2 SFDVKD. The CDR3, as DNA: TGTGCCACCAGTGATCCGCCTGGAAGCGGGGAGCTGTTTTTT. Amino acid sequence: CATSDPPGSGELFF.

The gene calls are TRBV6-1 and TRBJ1-5; no firm D call. In germline, CDR1 is MNHNS, CDR2 SASEGT. V lost 5 bases to trimming and J lost 0 bases, with 20 bases between them. The CDR3 runs 18 residues. CDR3 amino acids: CASSQTTDPMDSNQPQHF. CDR3 nucleotide sequence: TGTGCCAGCAGTCAAACGACGGATCCGATGGATAGCAATCAGCCCCAGCATTTT.

The chain is built from TRBV27 and TRBJ1-3, with D possibly matching TRBD1 (6 bases). Germline V CDR1 and CDR2: MNHEY, SMNVEV (reference sequence). The CDR3 spans 14 residues. Trimming pared 2 bases from V and 4 bases from J, leaving 9 bases between. The CDR3 bases are TGTGCCAGCAGTTTAGGGGGGCCAGGAAACACCATATATTTT. Translating gives CASSLGGPGNTIYF.

The gene calls are TRBV7-6 and TRBJ2-1; D ambiguous. CDR1 is SGHVS and CDR2 is FNYEAQ in the germline V gene. V was pared by 1 base and J by 4 bases, with 5 bases between. CDR3 length: 13 amino acids. The CDR3 protein is CASSLVLYNEQFF. The CDR3 DNA follows: TGTGCCAGCAGCTTAGTGCTTTACAATGAGCAGTTCTTC.

The chain couples TRBV6-1 to TRBJ2-2; D is undetermined. Germline-derived CDR1 and CDR2 are MNHNS and SASEGT. The germline V and J ends were trimmed by 5 bases and 5 bases, with 15 bases remaining between them. The CDR3 runs to 15 residues. CDR3 sequence (DNA): TGTGCCAGCAGTCCTCGGATAATGGGGACCGGGGAGCTGTTTTTT. This encodes CASSPRIMGTGELFF.